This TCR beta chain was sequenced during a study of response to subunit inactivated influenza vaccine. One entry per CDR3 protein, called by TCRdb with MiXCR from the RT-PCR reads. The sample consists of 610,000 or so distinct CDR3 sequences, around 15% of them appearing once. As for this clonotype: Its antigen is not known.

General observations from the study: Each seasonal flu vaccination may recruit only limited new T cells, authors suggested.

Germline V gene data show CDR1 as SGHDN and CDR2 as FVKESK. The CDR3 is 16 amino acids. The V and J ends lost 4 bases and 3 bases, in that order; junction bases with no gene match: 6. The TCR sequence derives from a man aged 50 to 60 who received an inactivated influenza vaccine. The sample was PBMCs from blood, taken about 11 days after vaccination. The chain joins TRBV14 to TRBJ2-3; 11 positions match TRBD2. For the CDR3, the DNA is TGTGCCAGCAGCCGCATAGCGGGAGGGTCAACAGATACGCAGTATTTT. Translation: CASSRIAGGSTDTQYF.